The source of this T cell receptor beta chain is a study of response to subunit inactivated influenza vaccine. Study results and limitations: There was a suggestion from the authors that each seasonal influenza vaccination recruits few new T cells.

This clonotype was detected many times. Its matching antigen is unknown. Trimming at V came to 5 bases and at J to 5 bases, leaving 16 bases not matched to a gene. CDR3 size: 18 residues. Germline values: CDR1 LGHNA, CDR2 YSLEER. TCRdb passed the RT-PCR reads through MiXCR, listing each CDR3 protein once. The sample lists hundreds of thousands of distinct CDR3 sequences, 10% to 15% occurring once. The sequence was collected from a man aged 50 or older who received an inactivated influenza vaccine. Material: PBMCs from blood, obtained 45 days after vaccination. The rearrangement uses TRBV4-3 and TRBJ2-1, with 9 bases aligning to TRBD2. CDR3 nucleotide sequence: TGCGCCAGCAGCGTTGCGGTAGCGGGAGAAGGAAGGCACAATGAGCAGTTCTTC. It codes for CASSVAVAGEGRHNEQFF.